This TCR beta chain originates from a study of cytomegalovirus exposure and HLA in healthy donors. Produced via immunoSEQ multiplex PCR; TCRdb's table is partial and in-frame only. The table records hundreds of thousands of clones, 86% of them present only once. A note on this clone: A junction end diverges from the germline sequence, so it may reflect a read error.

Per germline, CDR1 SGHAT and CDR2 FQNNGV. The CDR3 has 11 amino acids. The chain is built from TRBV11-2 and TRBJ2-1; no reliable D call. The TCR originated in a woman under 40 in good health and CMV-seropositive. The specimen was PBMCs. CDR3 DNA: TGTGCCAGCAGCTTAGACGCCGAGCGGTTCTTC. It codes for CASSLDAERFF.